Following are 8 T cell receptor beta chains from one sample sequenced in a study of radiation and T cells in renal cell carcinoma (dated by TCRdb to about 2020). The library was built by means of the immunoSEQ multiplex PCR assay. The clones in this table, taken by TCRdb from immuneACCESS, are in-frame only. Not every clone is retained; where verified, under half of the shortfall comes from an unresolved V gene, and the cause of the rest is unknown. The sample table shows approximately 90,000 clones, and around 81% are seen once. The ten largest account for roughly 10% of the sample. This sample's time point label indicates: blood 4 weeks post-SBRT, at nephrectomy. The sample's treatment or condition label, decoded: 15 Gy SBRT to primary tumor, nephrectomy 4 weeks later. Specimen: blood, collected from a patient whose treatment included radiotherapy and nephrectomy. The receptors here all came from a middle-aged man with renal cell carcinoma.

The chain is built from TRBV28 and TRBJ2-7; no clear D gene. Looked up from germline, CDR1 is MDHEN and CDR2 is SYDVKM. The CDR3 loop spans 12 amino acids. V lost 8 bases and J 1 base, leaving 9 bases between the germline ends. For the CDR3, the DNA is TGTGCCAGCGACGGCAATTCCTACGAGCAGTACTTC. It codes for CASDGNSYEQYF.

The V and J genes are TRBV9 and TRBJ2-3, with D tentatively TRBD2 (6 bases). CDR1 and CDR2 (germline): SGDLS, YYNGEE. V was trimmed by 6 bases and J by 2 bases, leaving 16 bases between them. The length of the CDR3 is 15 residues. CDR3 loop: CASTLEEGITDTQYF. The CDR3 nucleotides read TGTGCCAGCACCCTAGAGGAGGGAATCACAGATACGCAGTATTTT.

This chain uses TRBV18 with TRBJ2-5; TRBD1 is a possible D gene (6 bases). The V gene lost 3 bases and the J gene lost 2 bases, with 13 bases spanning the gap. Germline V CDR1 and CDR2: KGHSH, LQKENI. The CDR3 has 15 amino acids. CDR3 amino acids: CASSPGTINQETQYF. CDR3 DNA sequence: TGTGCCAGCTCACCGGGGACAATTAATCAAGAGACCCAGTACTTC.

The chain uses TRBV25-1 and TRBJ2-7; D may be TRBD1 (6 bases). The CDR3 has 14 amino acids. Trimming removed 3 bases from V and 0 bases from J, with 9 bases in between. From germline, CDR1 is MGHDK and CDR2 SYGVNS. The DNA of the CDR3 is TGTGCCAGCAGTGAGACAGGTGTCTCCTACGAGCAGTACTTC. This gives the protein CASSETGVSYEQYF.

The genes are TRBV19 and TRBJ2-7; 10 bases are a match to TRBD2. The V and J ends lost 5 bases and 4 bases, in that order; junction bases with no gene match: 5. This CDR3 comprises 14 residues. Per the germline V gene, CDR1 is LNHDA and CDR2 is SQIVND (reference sequence). The CDR3 region is CASSSGTSVYEQYF. The CDR3 coding sequence is TGTGCCAGTAGTTCAGGGACTAGCGTGTACGAGCAGTACTTC.

The V call is TRBV2, the J call TRBJ1-2; TRBD1 might be the D (5 bases). Germline V gene sequence: CDR1 SNHLY, CDR2 FYNNEI. The CDR3 contains 13 residues. The V and J ends lost 2 bases and 7 bases respectively, with 11 bases between them. The CDR3 spells CASSEQGSIGYTF. CDR3 in DNA: TGTGCCAGCAGTGAACAGGGAAGCATTGGCTACACCTTC.

The chain recombines TRBV10-2 with TRBJ1-2, with a possible D match to TRBD1 (6 bases). CDR3 size: 18 residues. The germline V gene has CDR1 WSHSY and CDR2 SAAADI. V shed 3 bases and J shed 6 bases, with 26 bases lying between them. The CDR3 DNA sequence: TGCGCCAGCAGTGATGGATGGCCGACACAGGGAGTGGAGGATGGCTACACCTTC. Its translation is CASSDGWPTQGVEDGYTF.

The V gene is TRBV9, the J gene TRBJ1-6; no definite D call. The length of the CDR3 is 13 residues. Trimming cost V 0 bases and J 8 bases, with 6 bases left between them. Germline V gene lookup returns CDR1 SGDLS and CDR2 YYNGEE. The chain's CDR3 is CASSVVSDSPLHF. In DNA, the CDR3 is TGTGCCAGCAGCGTAGTCTCGGATTCACCCCTCCACTTT.